This TCR beta chain was retrieved from a study of T cell clones after liver transplantation. Background on the study: Subjects received no induction therapy and standard immunosuppression until randomization at 12-24 months post-transplant. General study results and limits: Compared with third party-reactive sequences, donor-reactive ones declined more, independent of withdrawal success.

Clones were read by immunoSEQ multiplex PCR, and TCRdb kept only the in-frame ones, dropping some. This table has 25,000 to 35,000 clones, over 85% appearing once. Notes on this clone: What it recognizes is unknown.

V dropped 4 bases and J dropped 6; count of bases not matched to a gene: 10. The V gene's germline CDR1 is SEHNR and CDR2 FQNEAQ (reference sequence). This CDR3 is built from 15 residues. The sample here was CD8+ T cells from blood, taken 12 months after liver transplant. This chain connects TRBV7-9 to TRBJ2-7; TRBD1 aligns across 9 bases. The TCR was taken from a human patient who received a liver transplant. A share of the T cells may be of graft donor origin. CDR3 protein: CASSSGQGRLFEQYF. In DNA, the CDR3 is TGTGCCAGCAGCTCTGGACAGGGGAGGCTTTTCGAGCAGTACTTC.